This T cell receptor beta chain was identified during a study of blood T cell repertoires in COVID-19. About the study: Acute and convalescent COVID-19 samples came from the United States, Italy and Spain. PBMCs, B-cell-depleted T cells, or T cells were the source of the cDNA or gDNA that made up the material.

Germline V gives CDR1 KGHDR, CDR2 SFDVKD. Trimming pared 2 bases from V and 4 bases from J, leaving 10 bases between. This CDR3 has 14 amino acids. Per the study methods: Amplifying reference gene primers gave estimates of nucleated cell counts. Only in-frame clones appear in the TCRdb table, and some are missing; sequencing was by immunoSEQ multiplex PCR. V and J calls and clone size follow that table, whereas D and trimming were derived from the DNA. The sample lists more than 85,000 clones, around four fifths occurring once. This sequence joins TRBV24-1 and TRBJ1-2; a possible D gene is TRBD1 (5 bases). The receptor was derived from an older woman with acute or convalescent COVID-19. The sample consisted of peripheral blood. The CDR3 here is CATSDSGSGYGYTF. The CDR3 DNA follows: TGTGCCACCAGTGATTCAGGGTCGGGCTATGGCTACACCTTC.